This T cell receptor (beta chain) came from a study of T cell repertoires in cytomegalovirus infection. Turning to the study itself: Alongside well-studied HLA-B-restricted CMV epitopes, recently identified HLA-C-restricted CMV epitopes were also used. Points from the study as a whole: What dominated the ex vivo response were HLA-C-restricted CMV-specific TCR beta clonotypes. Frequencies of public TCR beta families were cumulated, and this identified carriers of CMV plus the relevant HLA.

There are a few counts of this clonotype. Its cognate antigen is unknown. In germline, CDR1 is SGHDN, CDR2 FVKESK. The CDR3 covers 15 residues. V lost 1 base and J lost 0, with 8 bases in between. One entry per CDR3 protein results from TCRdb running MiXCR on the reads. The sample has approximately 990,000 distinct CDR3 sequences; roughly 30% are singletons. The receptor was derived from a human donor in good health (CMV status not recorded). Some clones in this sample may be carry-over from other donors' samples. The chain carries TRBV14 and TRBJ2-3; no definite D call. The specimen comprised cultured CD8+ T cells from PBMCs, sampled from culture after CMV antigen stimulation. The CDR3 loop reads CASSQGHLSTDTQYF. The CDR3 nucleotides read TGTGCCAGCAGCCAAGGTCACCTTAGCACAGATACGCAGTATTTT.